The 9 T cell receptor beta chains below come from one sample, sequenced in a study of T cell repertoires in cytomegalovirus infection. TCRdb itself ran the reads through MiXCR, one entry per CDR3 protein. The sample records about 160,000 distinct CDR3 sequences, 17% being singletons. Sequencing was carried out using CD8+ T cells from PBMCs. The receptors stem from a human donor in good health (CMV status not recorded). Some clones in this sample may be carry-over from other donors' samples.

The chain uses TRBV7-7 and TRBJ1-6; tentative D call: TRBD1 (5 bases). The V end lost 4 bases, the J end lost 8 bases, and 18 bases lay between the germline ends. The CDR3 loop spans 16 amino acids. From germline, CDR1 is SSHAT and CDR2 FNYEAQ (reference sequence). CDR3 loop: CASSYQTGHGHSPLHF. Here the CDR3 DNA reads TGTGCCAGCAGCTACCAAACTGGACACGGTCATTCACCCCTCCACTTT. The full variable domain, rest sourced from reference TRBV7-7 and TRBJ1-6, is GAGVSQSPRYKVTKRGQDVTLRCDPISSHATLYWYQQALGQGPEFLTYFNYEAQPDKSGLPSDRFSAERPEGSISTLTIQRTEQRDSAMYRCASSYQTGHGHSPLHFGNGTRLTVT.

This sequence joins TRBV5-1 and TRBJ2-1, with D tentatively TRBD1 (5 bases). This CDR3 is 14 amino acids long. With 4 bases removed from V and 0 bases from J, the gap between germline ends came to 8 bases. The germline CDR1 and CDR2 sequences are SGHRS and YFSETQ. CDR3: CASSGASSYNEQFF. The CDR3 DNA reads as TGCGCCAGCAGCGGGGCGAGCTCCTACAATGAGCAGTTCTTC.

The sample holds many counts of this clonotype. The gene calls are TRBV7-2 and TRBJ1-1, with TRBD1 matching 9 bases. From germline, CDR1 is SGHTA and CDR2 FQGNSA. The CDR3 has 13 amino acids. The trim removed 8 bases at V and 8 bases at J, leaving 9 bases unmatched. CDR3 DNA sequence: TGTGCCAGCCAATCCGACAGGGGGGCGGAAGCTTTCTTT. Translated: CASQSDRGAEAFF.

The chain joins TRBV7-3 to TRBJ2-1; no clear D. Germline V gene data show CDR1 as SGHTA and CDR2 as FQGTGA. V lost 2 bases and J 8 bases, leaving 16 bases between the germline ends. CDR3 size: 15 residues. The CDR3 protein is CASSLVGGLGDEQFF. CDR3 coding DNA: TGTGCCAGCAGCTTAGTCGGTGGGTTGGGCGATGAGCAGTTCTTC.

The sample holds a few counts of this clonotype. This chain links TRBV12-3 or TRBV12-4 with TRBJ2-1, with no clear D. The CDR3 is 12 residues long. The V end was cut by 5 bases, the J end by 10 bases, with 12 bases between. As DNA, the CDR3 is TGTGCCAGCAGTACGATGACCGGGGAGCAGTTCTTC. Translation: CASSTMTGEQFF.

This clonotype was seen more than once but under ten times. V gene TRBV27 combines with J gene TRBJ1-2; TRBD1 might be the D (5 bases). This CDR3 has 13 residues. CDR1 is MNHEY and CDR2 is SMNVEV in the germline V gene (reference sequence). V was pared by 2 bases and J by 5 bases, with 9 bases between. The CDR3 region is CASSLLGEYGYTF. The CDR3 bases are TGTGCCAGCAGTTTACTGGGGGAATATGGCTACACCTTC.

In this sample, this clonotype turned up a few times. This chain uses TRBV6-1 with TRBJ1-2; the D gene is possibly TRBD1 (6 bases). The CDR3 sequence is 15 residues long. Germline CDR1 MNHNS, CDR2 SASEGT. V was shortened by 2 bases and J by 4 bases, with 14 bases between the two germline ends. CDR3: CASSELPGEGYGYTF. DNA of the CDR3: TGTGCCAGCAGTGAATTGCCAGGGGAGGGCTATGGCTACACCTTC.

V is TRBV7-8 and J is TRBJ2-1; weak D call: TRBD2 (6 bases). The CDR3 contains 13 residues. CDR1 is SGHVS, CDR2 FQNEAQ, per germline. The CDR3 DNA reads as TGTGCTTGGGGGACTGCAGACGGCCATGAGCAGTTCTTC. Encoded protein: CAWGTADGHEQFF.

This clonotype came up a few times. The chain links TRBV27 to TRBJ2-4; D might be TRBD1 (5 bases). Germline values: CDR1 MNHEY, CDR2 SMNVEV (reference sequence). The CDR3 has 14 amino acids. V gave up 3 bases and J gave up 8 bases, with 14 bases separating them. CDR3 protein: CASSFQGYLDIQYF. The CDR3 DNA reads TGTGCCAGCAGTTTCCAGGGATACCTGGACATTCAGTACTTC.